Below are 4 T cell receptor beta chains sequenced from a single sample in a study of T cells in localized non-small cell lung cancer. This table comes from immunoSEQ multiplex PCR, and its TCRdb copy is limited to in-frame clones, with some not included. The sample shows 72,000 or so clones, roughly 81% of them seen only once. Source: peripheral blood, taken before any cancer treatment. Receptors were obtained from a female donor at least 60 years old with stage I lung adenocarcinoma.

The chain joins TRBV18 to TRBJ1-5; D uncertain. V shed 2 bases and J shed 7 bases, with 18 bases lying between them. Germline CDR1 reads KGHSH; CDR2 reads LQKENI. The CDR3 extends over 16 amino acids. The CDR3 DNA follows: TGTGCCAGCTCACCAGAGGGCCACACTTCAAGCCAGCCCCAGCATTTT. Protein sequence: CASSPEGHTSSQPQHF.

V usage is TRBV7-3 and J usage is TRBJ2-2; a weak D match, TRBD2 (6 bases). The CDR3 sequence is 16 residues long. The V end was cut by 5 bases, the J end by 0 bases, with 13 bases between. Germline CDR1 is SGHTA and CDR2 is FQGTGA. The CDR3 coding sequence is TGTGCCAGCAGCCCCCGTGGGAGGCCGAACACCGGGGAGCTGTTTTTT. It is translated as CASSPRGRPNTGELFF.

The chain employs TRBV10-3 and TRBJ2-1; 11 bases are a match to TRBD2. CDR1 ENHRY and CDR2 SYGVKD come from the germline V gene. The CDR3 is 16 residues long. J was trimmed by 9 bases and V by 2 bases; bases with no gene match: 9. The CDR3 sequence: CAISERASGGRGEQFF. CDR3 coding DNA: TGTGCCATCAGTGAGCGGGCTAGCGGGGGGCGGGGTGAGCAGTTCTTC.

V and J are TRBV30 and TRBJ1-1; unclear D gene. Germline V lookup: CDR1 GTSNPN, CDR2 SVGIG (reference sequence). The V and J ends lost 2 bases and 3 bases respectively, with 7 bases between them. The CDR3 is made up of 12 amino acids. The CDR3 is CAWSPSYTEAFF. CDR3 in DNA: TGTGCCTGGAGTCCAAGCTACACTGAAGCTTTCTTT.